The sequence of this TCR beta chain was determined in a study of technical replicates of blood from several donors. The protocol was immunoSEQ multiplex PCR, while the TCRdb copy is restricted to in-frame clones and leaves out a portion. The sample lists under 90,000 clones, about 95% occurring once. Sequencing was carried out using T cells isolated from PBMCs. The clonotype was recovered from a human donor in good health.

The CDR3, as DNA: TGTGCCTGGAGTGTAGTATCGGGACAGGGTGAAGCTTTCTTT. Its protein product is CAWSVVSGQGEAFF. The chain joins TRBV30 to TRBJ1-1, with 9 bases that match TRBD1. The V gene's germline CDR1 is GTSNPN and CDR2 SVGIG (reference sequence). The length of the CDR3 is 14 residues. Trimming cost V 0 bases and J 7 bases; bases outside gene matches: 6.